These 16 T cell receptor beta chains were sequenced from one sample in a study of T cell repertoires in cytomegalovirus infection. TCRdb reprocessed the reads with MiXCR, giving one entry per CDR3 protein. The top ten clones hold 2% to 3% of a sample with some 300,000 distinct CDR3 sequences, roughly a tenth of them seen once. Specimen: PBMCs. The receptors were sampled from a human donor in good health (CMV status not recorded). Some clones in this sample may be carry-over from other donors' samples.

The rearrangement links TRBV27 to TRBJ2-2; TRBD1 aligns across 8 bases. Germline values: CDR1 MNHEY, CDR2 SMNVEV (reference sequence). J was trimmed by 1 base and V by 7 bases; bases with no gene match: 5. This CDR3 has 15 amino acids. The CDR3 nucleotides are TGTGCCAGCACCCGGGACAGGAGGAACACCGGGGAGCTGTTTTTT. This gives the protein CASTRDRRNTGELFF.

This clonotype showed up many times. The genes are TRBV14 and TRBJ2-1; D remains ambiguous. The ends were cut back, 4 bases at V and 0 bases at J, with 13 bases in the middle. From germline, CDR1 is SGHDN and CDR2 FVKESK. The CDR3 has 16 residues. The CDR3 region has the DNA TGTGCCAGCAGCCTTAGGCGGATTAGCTCCTACAATGAGCAGTTCTTC. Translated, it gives CASSLRRISSYNEQFF.

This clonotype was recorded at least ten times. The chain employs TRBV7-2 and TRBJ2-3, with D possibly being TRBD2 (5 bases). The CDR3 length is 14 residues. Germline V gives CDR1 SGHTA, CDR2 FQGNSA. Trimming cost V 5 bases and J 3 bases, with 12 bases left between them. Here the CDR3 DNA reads TGTGCCAGCAGCCCAAGCGGTACTACAGATACGCAGTATTTT. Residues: CASSPSGTTDTQYF.

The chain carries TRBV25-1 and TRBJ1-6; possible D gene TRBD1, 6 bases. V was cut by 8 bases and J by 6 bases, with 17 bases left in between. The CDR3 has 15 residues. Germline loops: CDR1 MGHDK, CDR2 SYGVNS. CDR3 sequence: CASQGFRGGNSPLHF. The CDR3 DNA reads TGTGCCAGCCAAGGATTCAGGGGTGGTAATTCACCCCTCCACTTT.

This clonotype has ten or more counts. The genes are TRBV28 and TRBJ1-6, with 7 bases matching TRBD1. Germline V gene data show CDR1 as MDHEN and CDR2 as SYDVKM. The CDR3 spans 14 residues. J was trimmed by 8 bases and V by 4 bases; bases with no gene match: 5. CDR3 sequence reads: CASSSGGRYSPLHF. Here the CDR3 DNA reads TGTGCCAGCAGTTCAGGGGGACGGTATTCACCCCTCCACTTT. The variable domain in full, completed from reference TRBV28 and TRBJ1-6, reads DVKVTQSSRYLVKRTGEKVFLECVQDMDHENMFWYRQDPGLGLRLIYFSYDVKMKEKGDIPEGYSVSREKKERFSLILESASTNQTSMYLCASSSGGRYSPLHFGNGTRLTVT.

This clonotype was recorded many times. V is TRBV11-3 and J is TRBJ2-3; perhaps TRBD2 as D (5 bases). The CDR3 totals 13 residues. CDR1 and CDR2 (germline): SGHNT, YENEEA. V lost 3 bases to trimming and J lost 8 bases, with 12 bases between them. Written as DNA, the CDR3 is TGTGCCAGCAGCTTGGGAACGGGGAGTACGCAGTATTTT. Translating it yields CASSLGTGSTQYF. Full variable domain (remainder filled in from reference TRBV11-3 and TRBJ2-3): EAGVVQSPRYKIIEKKQPVAFWCNPISGHNTLYWYLQNLGQGPELLIRYENEEAVDDSQLPKDRFSAERLKGVDSTLKIQPAELGDSAVYLCASSLGTGSTQYFGPGTRLTVL.

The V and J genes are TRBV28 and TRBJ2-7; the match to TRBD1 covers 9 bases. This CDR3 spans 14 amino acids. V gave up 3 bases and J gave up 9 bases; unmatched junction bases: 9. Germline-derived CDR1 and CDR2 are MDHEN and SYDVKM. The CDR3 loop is CASSFGQGRDGQYV. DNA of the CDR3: TGTGCCAGCAGTTTCGGACAGGGGAGGGATGGGCAGTACGTC.

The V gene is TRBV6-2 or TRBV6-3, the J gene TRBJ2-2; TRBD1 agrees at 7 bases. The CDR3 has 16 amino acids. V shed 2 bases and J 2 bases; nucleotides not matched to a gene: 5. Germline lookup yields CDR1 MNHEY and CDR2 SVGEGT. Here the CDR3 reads CASSYETGPNTGELFF. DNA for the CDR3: TGTGCCAGCAGTTACGAGACAGGGCCTAACACCGGGGAGCTGTTTTTT.

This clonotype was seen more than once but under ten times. CDR3 loop: CASSIPREYGYTF. The CDR3 nucleotides read TGTGCCAGTAGTATACCCAGGGAGTATGGCTACACCTTC. The V gene is TRBV19, the J gene TRBJ1-2, with D perhaps TRBD1 (5 bases). The V end was cut by 2 bases, the J end by 5 bases, with 9 bases between. The CDR3 has 13 amino acids. CDR1 is LNHDA and CDR2 is SQIVND in the germline V gene (reference sequence).

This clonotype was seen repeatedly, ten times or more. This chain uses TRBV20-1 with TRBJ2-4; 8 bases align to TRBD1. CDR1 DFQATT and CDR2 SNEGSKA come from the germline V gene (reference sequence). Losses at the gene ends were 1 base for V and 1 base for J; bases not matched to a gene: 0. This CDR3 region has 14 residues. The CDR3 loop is CSARAGGAKNIQYF. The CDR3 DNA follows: TGCAGTGCTAGAGCAGGGGGCGCCAAAAACATTCAGTACTTC.

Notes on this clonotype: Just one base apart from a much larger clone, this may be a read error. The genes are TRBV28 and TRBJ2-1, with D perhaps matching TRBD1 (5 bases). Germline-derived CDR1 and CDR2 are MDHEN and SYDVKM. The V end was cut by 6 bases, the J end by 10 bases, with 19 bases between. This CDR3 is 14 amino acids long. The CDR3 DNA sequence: TGTGCCAGCAGGCCGGAAGTCAGGGATGAGGAGCAGTTCTTC. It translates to CASRPEVRDEEQFF.

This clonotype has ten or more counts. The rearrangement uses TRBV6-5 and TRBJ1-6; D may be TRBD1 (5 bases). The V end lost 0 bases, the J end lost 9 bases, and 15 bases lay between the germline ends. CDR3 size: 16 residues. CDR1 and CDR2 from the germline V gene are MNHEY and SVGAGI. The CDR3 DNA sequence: TGTGCCAGCAGTTACTCACTAGGAGGGGCTGGTTCACCCCTCCACTTT. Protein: CASSYSLGGAGSPLHF.

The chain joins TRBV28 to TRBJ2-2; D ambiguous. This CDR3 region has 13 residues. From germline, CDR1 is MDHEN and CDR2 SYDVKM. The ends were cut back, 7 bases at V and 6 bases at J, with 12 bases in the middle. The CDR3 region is CASTRTRAGELFF. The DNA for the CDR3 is TGTGCCAGCACTCGGACCCGCGCCGGGGAGCTGTTTTTT.

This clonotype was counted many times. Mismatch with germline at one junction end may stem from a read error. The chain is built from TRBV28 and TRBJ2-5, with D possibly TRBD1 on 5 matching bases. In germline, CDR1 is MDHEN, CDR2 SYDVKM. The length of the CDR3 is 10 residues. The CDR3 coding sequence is TGTGCCAGCGGGGCCTCCTTTTTGGACTTC. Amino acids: CASGASFLDF.

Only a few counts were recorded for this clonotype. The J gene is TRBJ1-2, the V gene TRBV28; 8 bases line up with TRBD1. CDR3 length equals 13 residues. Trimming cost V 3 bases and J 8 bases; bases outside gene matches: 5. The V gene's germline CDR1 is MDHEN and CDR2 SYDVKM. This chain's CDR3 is CASSFGQGLGYTF. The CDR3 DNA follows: TGTGCCAGCAGTTTCGGACAGGGTTTGGGCTACACCTTC.

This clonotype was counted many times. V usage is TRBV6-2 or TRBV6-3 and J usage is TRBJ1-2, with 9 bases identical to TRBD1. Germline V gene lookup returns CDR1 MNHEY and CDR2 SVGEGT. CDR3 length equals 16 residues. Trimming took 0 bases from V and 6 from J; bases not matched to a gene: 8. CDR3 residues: CASSYSGRGTGNGYTF. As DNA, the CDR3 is TGTGCCAGCAGTTACTCGGGGCGCGGGACAGGGAATGGCTACACCTTC.